This T cell receptor beta chain comes out of a study of regulatory T cells in long-lasting Graves disease. Through Arm-PCR of CDR3 regions and iRepertoire HTBI primers, TCR beta libraries were built. TCRdb processed the multiplex PCR reads anew with MiXCR; each CDR3 protein has one entry. This sample yields approximately 480,000 distinct CDR3 sequences, of which about 17% are seen a single time; 12% belongs to the top ten. Time point here: newly diagnosed GD, antithyroid drugs for less than 3 months. From RNA extracted from PBMCs, the TCR library was made. This clonotype was recorded a few times. The CDR3 is 17 amino acids. The V end lost 4 bases, the J end lost 0 bases, and 19 bases lay between the germline ends. The V gene's germline CDR1 is MNHNS and CDR2 SASEGT. The same data also contributed to another study, on T cells in Graves' hyperthyroidism and ophthalmopathy. That report notes: It was uncontrolled infection, other autoimmune disease, pregnancy or lactation that excluded patients.

The source of this sequence is a man aged 35-49 years with Graves disease. The chain couples TRBV6-1 to TRBJ2-7; D is perhaps TRBD1 or TRBD2 (5 bases each). This specimen was peripheral blood mononuclear cells (PBMCs), taken at new diagnosis, from a patient treated with antithyroid drugs. The CDR3 DNA follows: TGTGCCAGCAGTGTCTTACCCGGGACCCCGGACTCCTACGAGCAGTACTTC. As protein: CASSVLPGTPDSYEQYF.